The 21 T cell receptor beta chains reported below all come from one sample, sequenced in a study of T cells in localized non-small cell lung cancer. Repertoires were generated with immunoSEQ multiplex PCR, while TCRdb's copy carries only in-frame clones and drops some. The top ten clones hold roughly 9.9% of a sample with about 24,000 clones, roughly 88% of them seen once. The starting material was peripheral blood mononuclear cells, obtained before any cancer treatment. Receptor source: a woman aged 40-69 years with stage III lung adenocarcinoma.

V is TRBV29-1 and J is TRBJ1-5; tentatively, D is TRBD1 (5 bases). Deletions cut 7 bases from V and 2 bases from J, with 18 bases between. This CDR3 comprises 15 residues. Looked up from germline, CDR1 is SQVTM and CDR2 is ANQGSEA. CDR3 DNA sequence: TGCAGCGCGACAACAGGATTCCTGGGCAATCAGCCCCAGCATTTT. Translating gives CSATTGFLGNQPQHF.

This chain joins TRBV6-6 and TRBJ2-5; D is perhaps TRBD2 (5 bases). This CDR3 has 13 residues. V lost 5 bases and J lost 5, with 12 bases in between. CDR1 and CDR2 from the germline V gene are MNHNY and SVGAGI (reference sequence). CDR3 loop: CASSRGSGETQYF. Here the CDR3 DNA reads TGTGCCAGCAGTCGTGGATCGGGGGAGACCCAGTACTTC.

The chain uses TRBV4-1 and TRBJ1-5; a possible D gene is TRBD1 (5 bases). V lost 0 bases to trimming and J lost 3 bases, with 12 bases between them. The V gene's germline CDR1 is MGHRA and CDR2 YSYEKL. The CDR3 sequence is 16 residues long. CDR3 in amino acids: CASSQDGSGLNQPQHF. The CDR3 region has the DNA TGCGCCAGCAGCCAAGATGGGTCAGGGCTCAATCAGCCCCAGCATTTT.

The gene calls are TRBV7-2 and TRBJ2-5, with a tentative D call TRBD2 (6 bases). The V gene's germline CDR1 is SGHTA and CDR2 FQGNSA. The CDR3 extends over 14 amino acids. The V end lost 5 bases, the J end lost 5 bases, and 15 bases lay between the germline ends. CDR3 coding DNA: TGTGCCAGCAGCCCCGGCGGGGCGATGGAGACCCAGTACTTC. Amino acids: CASSPGGAMETQYF.

The rearrangement links TRBV14 to TRBJ1-1; tentative D call: TRBD1 (5 bases). This CDR3 is built from 16 residues. Trimming shortened V by 4 bases and J by 0 bases, and 15 bases separated the two germline ends. CDR1 and CDR2 (germline): SGHDN, FVKESK. The CDR3: CASSPLGGVMNTEAFF. Here the CDR3 DNA reads TGTGCCAGCAGCCCACTCGGGGGAGTTATGAACACTGAAGCTTTCTTT.

The gene calls are TRBV7-2 and TRBJ2-3; maybe TRBD2 (7 bases). The length of the CDR3 is 15 residues. V lost 5 bases and J 5 bases, leaving 17 bases between the germline ends. The germline V gene has CDR1 SGHTA and CDR2 FQGNSA. CDR3 protein: CASSPRRGPGDTQYF. The CDR3 region has the DNA TGTGCCAGCAGCCCGAGGCGGGGGCCTGGAGATACGCAGTATTTT.

V and J are TRBV11-2 and TRBJ2-1; the match to TRBD1 covers 7 bases. V shed 5 bases and J 9 bases; nucleotides not matched to a gene: 4. Looked up from germline, CDR1 is SGHAT and CDR2 is FQNNGV. CDR3 length: 12 amino acids. CDR3 amino acids: CASSLDRSEQFF. The CDR3, as DNA: TGTGCCAGCAGCCTGGACAGGTCTGAGCAGTTCTTC.

Here the CDR3 DNA reads TGTGCCAGCAGGCACATGCCGATGGGGGAGCAGTACTTC. Translation: CASRHMPMGEQYF. The V call is TRBV6-5, the J call TRBJ2-7; D is ambiguous. Trimming took 6 bases from V and 7 from J, leaving 16 bases between them. Germline CDR1 MNHEY, CDR2 SVGAGI. The CDR3 is 13 amino acids.

This clone was detected once. The chain links TRBV5-5 to TRBJ1-5; TRBD1 matches 8 bases. Germline assignment: CDR1 SGHKS and CDR2 YYEKEE (reference sequence). The CDR3 has 16 residues. V trimming: 1 base; J trimming: 3 bases; junction bases outside the gene matches: 6. The CDR3 is CASSLLGTGFNQPQHF. The DNA for the CDR3 is TGTGCCAGCAGCTTGCTCGGGACAGGATTCAATCAGCCCCAGCATTTT.

The J gene is TRBJ1-1, the V gene TRBV5-5, with D possibly being TRBD1 (5 bases). This CDR3 is 13 amino acids long. Trimming cost V 0 bases and J 4 bases, with 7 bases left between them. Looked up from germline, CDR1 is SGHKS and CDR2 is YYEKEE (reference sequence). CDR3 sequence: CASSLEGPTEAFF. The CDR3, as DNA: TGTGCCAGCAGCTTGGAGGGACCCACTGAAGCTTTCTTT.

The chain has TRBV14 and TRBJ2-7, with D perhaps given as TRBD1 or TRBD2 (5 bases each). The CDR3 contains 18 residues. Trimming shortened V by 8 bases and J by 0 bases, and 26 bases separated the two germline ends. Per germline, CDR1 SGHDN and CDR2 FVKESK. CDR3 in amino acids: CASQTTRGAKGISYEQYF. CDR3 DNA sequence: TGTGCCAGCCAAACGACGAGAGGGGCCAAAGGGATCTCCTACGAGCAGTACTTC.

Only one count was recorded for this clone. The chain is built from TRBV19 and TRBJ1-1; D remains ambiguous. Germline V CDR1 and CDR2: LNHDA, SQIVND (reference sequence). The CDR3 extends over 13 amino acids. The V gene lost 7 bases and the J gene lost 0 bases, with 9 bases spanning the gap. CDR3 in amino acids: CASKEMLNTEAFF. As DNA, the CDR3 is TGTGCCAGTAAAGAGATGCTGAACACTGAAGCTTTCTTT.

The chain recombines TRBV7-2 with TRBJ2-5; 11 bases match TRBD2. Looked up from germline, CDR1 is SGHTA and CDR2 is FQGNSA. Germline trimming cut 5 bases from V and 5 bases from J; bases unmatched to any gene: 7. The CDR3 runs 15 residues. CDR3: CASSGSGGAAETQYF. CDR3 bases: TGTGCCAGCAGCGGTAGCGGGGGGGCCGCGGAGACCCAGTACTTC.

The chain uses TRBV5-1 and TRBJ1-1, with D perhaps matching TRBD1 (5 bases). V gave up 2 bases and J gave up 11 bases, with 19 bases separating them. The CDR3 spans 14 residues. CDR1 is SGHRS, CDR2 YFSETQ, per germline. The CDR3 DNA sequence: TGCGCCAGCAGCTTCGGCCCCCCCGGGACGGAGGCTTTCTTT. Protein sequence: CASSFGPPGTEAFF.

This chain connects TRBV15 to TRBJ2-7, with TRBD2 matching over 8 bases. Germline trimming cut 0 bases from V and 1 base from J; bases unmatched to any gene: 8. The CDR3 covers 17 residues. Germline V gene data show CDR1 as LNHNV and CDR2 as YYDKDF (reference sequence). The CDR3 DNA reads as TGTGCCACCAGCAGAGATGGGGTTAGCGGGGAATCCTACGAGCAGTACTTC. Its translation: CATSRDGVSGESYEQYF.

The CDR3 spells CASSTKLAGVFQETQYF. CDR3 nucleotides: TGTGCCAGTAGTACGAAATTAGCGGGGGTCTTTCAAGAGACCCAGTACTTC. This chain links TRBV19 with TRBJ2-5; TRBD2 aligns across 9 bases. With 4 bases clipped from V and 2 bases from J, the junction kept 11 bases outside the gene matches. The germline CDR1 and CDR2 sequences are LNHDA and SQIVND (reference sequence). The CDR3 is 17 amino acids.

This clone was seen only once. The chain employs TRBV14 and TRBJ2-7; D possibly corresponds to TRBD1 (5 bases). From germline, CDR1 is SGHDN and CDR2 FVKESK. The CDR3 has 14 amino acids. V was cut by 2 bases and J by 5 bases, with 13 bases left in between. The CDR3 loop reads CASSQFQGIHEQYF. DNA of the CDR3: TGTGCCAGCAGCCAATTCCAGGGAATCCACGAGCAGTACTTC.

This rearrangement joins TRBV7-9 to TRBJ1-5, with a weak D call TRBD1 (5 bases). The V end lost 5 bases, the J end lost 2 bases, and 22 bases lay between the germline ends. In germline, CDR1 is SEHNR, CDR2 FQNEAQ (reference sequence). The CDR3 length is 18 residues. CDR3 residues: CASSLGNGGGDGNQPQHF. Here the CDR3 DNA reads TGTGCCAGCAGCCTAGGAAACGGGGGAGGGGATGGCAATCAGCCCCAGCATTTT.

The chain joins TRBV10-3 to TRBJ2-7, with 7 bases identical to TRBD1. The V segment lost 0 bases and the J segment 3 bases; nucleotides outside the gene matches: 8. Germline CDR1 ENHRY, CDR2 SYGVKD. The CDR3 has 16 residues. The DNA for the CDR3 is TGTGCCATCAGTGAGTCCAGGGACAGTACCCGCTACGAGCAGTACTTC. It encodes CAISESRDSTRYEQYF.

V is TRBV2 and J is TRBJ2-2; weak D call: TRBD1 (6 bases). Trimming cost V 4 bases and J 4 bases, with 13 bases left between them. Germline V lookup: CDR1 SNHLY, CDR2 FYNNEI. The CDR3 is 15 amino acids. CDR3 nucleotides: TGTGCCAGCAGTGCTTCAGGGGCGGGCACCGGGGAGCTGTTTTTT. Amino acids: CASSASGAGTGELFF.

This clone was observed a handful of times. The genes are TRBV23-1 and TRBJ2-7; possibly TRBD1 for D (7 bases). TRBV23-1 is an open reading frame, and its role is uncertain. The CDR3 sequence is 18 residues long. V lost 4 bases to trimming and J lost 2 bases, with 24 bases between them. The CDR3 nucleotides are TGCGCCAGCAGTCTCCCCCTCGGGGGACAGCGTACCCCCTACGAGCAGTACTTC. This codes for CASSLPLGGQRTPYEQYF.